This T cell receptor (beta chain) comes out of a study of T cells in Graves' hyperthyroidism and ophthalmopathy. The CDR3 covers 11 residues. Germline CDR1 and CDR2: SNHLY and FYNNEI. What was amplified from RNA transcripts were TCR beta CDR3 regions. In the first-round RT-PCR of the TCR CDR3, the HTBI primer set was used. One entry per CDR3 protein results from TCRdb running MiXCR on the multiplex PCR reads. The sample records some 510,000 distinct CDR3 sequences, roughly 20% being singletons. This clonotype was picked up many times. Relative to the germline gene, one junction end is altered; a read error may explain this.

The rearrangement joins TRBV2 to TRBJ2-5; unclear D gene. Sequencing was done on a sample of blood. The TCR comes from a man aged 18 to 35 with Graves' hyperthyroidism. Written as DNA, the CDR3 is TGTGCCAGCACCCGTCAAGAGACCAAGTACTTC. Encoded protein: CASTRQETKYF.